Below, 26 T cell receptor beta chains from the same sample are listed, as sequenced in a study of blood T cell repertoires in COVID-19 (dated by TCRdb to the early 2020s). Receptors were amplified or captured by the immunoSEQ multiplex PCR assay. TCRdb took this table from immuneACCESS and kept in-frame rearrangements with V and J called. Such tables lack part of the clones; where checked against another copy, unresolved V genes explain under half of the gap, and the rest is unexplained. The sample table lists 300,000 to 350,000 clones, about 90% of them with a count of one. 5% to 6% of the sample rests with the top ten. The sample was PBMCs or T cells enriched from blood (not recorded which). Receptors were obtained from a man between 25 and 39 years old who had recovered from COVID-19.

The V gene is TRBV7-9, the J gene TRBJ1-1; TRBD1 is a possible D gene (5 bases). Germline V gives CDR1 SEHNR, CDR2 FQNEAQ (reference sequence). The CDR3 totals 13 residues. V lost 5 bases and J lost 11, with 18 bases in between. The CDR3 bases are TGTGCCAGCAGCGTCGGGGACTCTCCAGGGGCTTTCTTT. Protein product: CASSVGDSPGAFF.

The chain uses TRBV2 and TRBJ1-1, with 8 bases aligning to TRBD1. CDR1 and CDR2 from the germline V gene are SNHLY and FYNNEI. The CDR3 is 15 amino acids. With V trimmed by 3 bases and J by 5 bases, 8 bases remained unmatched. CDR3 in amino acids: CASSDRQDRETEAFF. DNA for the CDR3: TGTGCCAGCAGTGATCGTCAGGACAGGGAAACTGAAGCTTTCTTT. Drawing the rest from reference TRBV2 and TRBJ1-1, the complete variable domain is EPEVTQTPSHQVTQMGQEVILRCVPISNHLYFYWYRQILGQKVEFLVSFYNNEISEKSEIFDDQFSVERPDGSNFTLKIRSTKLEDSAMYFCASSDRQDRETEAFFGQGTRLTVV.

This clone was detected once. The chain joins TRBV27 to TRBJ1-3; possibly TRBD1 for D (5 bases). V was clipped by 5 bases and J by 4 bases, with 12 bases between them. This CDR3 spans 14 amino acids. Germline V gives CDR1 MNHEY, CDR2 SMNVEV (reference sequence). CDR3 protein: CASSLGGAGNTIYF. CDR3 coding DNA: TGTGCCAGCAGTCTCGGAGGGGCCGGAAACACCATATATTTT.

The chain carries TRBV19 and TRBJ1-6, with no clear D. The germline V and J ends were trimmed by 5 bases and 8 bases, with 7 bases remaining between them. Per germline, CDR1 LNHDA and CDR2 SQIVND (reference sequence). The CDR3 is 12 residues long. The CDR3 protein is CASSRHDSPLHF. The CDR3 DNA reads TGTGCCAGTAGTCGACACGATTCACCCCTCCACTTT.

CDR3 DNA sequence: TGCAGTGCTAGTTACGCTAGAGAGCAGTTCTTC. Residues: CSASYAREQFF. The V and J genes are TRBV20-1 and TRBJ2-1; no definite D call. Germline V gene sequence: CDR1 DFQATT, CDR2 SNEGSKA (reference sequence). Trimming cost V 3 bases and J 10 bases, with 10 bases left between them. The CDR3 length is 11 residues.

This clone was picked up one time. The V gene is TRBV6-5, the J gene TRBJ1-4; no clear D gene. V was trimmed by 4 bases and J by 2 bases, leaving 11 bases between them. Germline CDR1 is MNHEY and CDR2 is SVGAGI. CDR3 length: 15 residues. CDR3 sequence (DNA): TGTGCCAGCAGTTCTCCGGGAGCCACTAATGAAAAACTGTTTTTT. It yields the protein CASSSPGATNEKLFF.

V usage is TRBV5-6 and J usage is TRBJ2-7, with D perhaps matching TRBD2 (6 bases). The ends were cut back, 3 bases at V and 2 bases at J, with 15 bases in the middle. Germline-derived CDR1 and CDR2 are SGHDT and YYEEEE. This CDR3 spans 15 amino acids. CDR3 nucleotide sequence: TGTGCCAGCAGCTACGGACTATCGGGACCCTACGAGCAGTACTTC. Protein: CASSYGLSGPYEQYF.

This clone was detected a few times. The chain employs TRBV5-5 and TRBJ1-3; 9 bases map to TRBD1. V lost 2 bases to trimming and J lost 3 bases; unmatched junction nucleotides: 3. The CDR3 has 15 residues. The germline gives CDR1 SGHKS, CDR2 YYEKEE (reference sequence). The CDR3 protein is CASSFGTGSGNTIYF. CDR3 in DNA: TGTGCCAGCAGCTTCGGGACAGGGAGTGGAAACACCATATATTTT.

With regard to this clone: The sample contains more than one DNA sequence encoding this CDR3. V usage is TRBV5-4 and J usage is TRBJ1-2; 8 bases align to TRBD1. Germline V gene sequence: CDR1 SGHNT, CDR2 YYREEE (reference sequence). Trimming cost V 0 bases and J 4 bases; bases outside gene matches: 2. The CDR3 is 14 amino acids. The CDR3 spells CASSLVGQGYGYTF. In DNA, the CDR3 is TGTGCCAGCAGCTTGGTAGGACAGGGCTATGGCTACACCTTC.

This clone was seen only a few times. The rearrangement joins TRBV27 to TRBJ2-7, with 14 nucleotides matching TRBD2. The CDR3 is 18 amino acids. The germline CDR1 and CDR2 sequences are MNHEY and SMNVEV (reference sequence). V gave up 3 bases and J gave up 5 bases; unmatched junction bases: 12. The CDR3 loop reads CASSFPGTSGGERHEQYF. In DNA, the CDR3 is TGTGCCAGCAGTTTTCCCGGGACTAGCGGGGGAGAGAGACACGAGCAGTACTTC.

The chain has TRBV18 and TRBJ1-2; TRBD1 agrees at 9 bases. Germline CDR1 and CDR2: KGHSH and LQKENI. The CDR3 length is 12 residues. With V trimmed by 8 bases and J by 7 bases, 5 bases remained unmatched. CDR3 residues: CASHPGQGGYTF. The CDR3 nucleotides read TGTGCCAGCCATCCGGGACAGGGTGGCTACACCTTC.

This clone was detected once. The gene calls are TRBV5-6 and TRBJ1-6; TRBD1 matches 7 bases. The germline V gene encodes CDR1 SGHDT and CDR2 YYEEEE. CDR3 length: 16 amino acids. V gave up 0 bases and J gave up 8 bases; unmatched junction bases: 8. The chain's CDR3 is CASSLGQGWGHSPLHF. The CDR3 region has the DNA TGTGCCAGCAGCTTGGGACAGGGATGGGGGCATTCACCCCTCCACTTT.

The rearrangement uses TRBV28 and TRBJ1-6; 7 bases are shared with TRBD1. This CDR3 contains 11 residues. The germline gives CDR1 MDHEN, CDR2 SYDVKM. Trimming removed 7 bases from V and 11 bases from J; junction bases left unmatched: 2. The CDR3 loop reads CASKDRTPLHF. The CDR3 DNA sequence: TGTGCCAGCAAGGACAGGACACCCCTCCACTTT.

CDR3 sequence reads: CASSSGRDHSYNEQFF. DNA of the CDR3: TGTGCCAGCAGCAGCGGGAGGGACCATTCCTACAATGAGCAGTTCTTC. The V gene is TRBV9, the J gene TRBJ2-1, with TRBD2 matching over 10 bases. V lost 4 bases to trimming and J lost 1 base; unmatched junction nucleotides: 5. Germline V gene lookup returns CDR1 SGDLS and CDR2 YYNGEE. The CDR3 covers 16 residues. The whole variable domain, filled in from reference TRBV9 and TRBJ2-1, reads DSGVTQTPKHLITATGQRVTLRCSPRSGDLSVYWYQQSLDQGLQFLIQYYNGEERAKGNILERFSAQQFPDLHSELNLSSLELGDSALYFCASSSGRDHSYNEQFFGPGTRLTVL.

This chain uses TRBV27 with TRBJ1-6; TRBD1 aligns across 11 bases. The CDR3 sequence is 16 residues long. The V and J ends lost 3 bases and 9 bases, in that order; junction bases with no gene match: 7. Germline CDR1 reads MNHEY; CDR2 reads SMNVEV (reference sequence). The DNA for the CDR3 is TGTGCCAGCAGTTTGACGGACAGGGGGCGGGGTTCACCCCTCCACTTT. It codes for CASSLTDRGRGSPLHF.

The V call is TRBV12-5, the J call TRBJ1-1; 9 positions agree with TRBD1. CDR1 is LGHNT and CDR2 is FRNRAP in the germline V gene. The CDR3 extends over 12 amino acids. V shed 5 bases and J 11 bases; nucleotides not matched to a gene: 6. The CDR3 DNA follows: TGTGCTAGTGGTACGACAGGGGGTCGCGCTTTCTTT. Protein product: CASGTTGGRAFF.

CDR3 protein: CATSRRTGETQYF. CDR3 nucleotide sequence: TGTGCCACCAGCAGGAGGACTGGGGAGACCCAGTACTTC. The rearrangement links TRBV15 to TRBJ2-5, with a tentative D call TRBD2 (5 bases). The CDR3 loop spans 13 amino acids. Germline V gene data show CDR1 as LNHNV and CDR2 as YYDKDF (reference sequence). Trimming removed 3 bases from V and 5 bases from J, with 10 bases in between.

The V call is TRBV28, the J call TRBJ2-1, with 10 nucleotides matching TRBD2. CDR3 length equals 17 residues. The junction had 10 bases not matched to a gene; V was cut back by 3 bases and J by 5 bases. CDR1 MDHEN and CDR2 SYDVKM come from the germline V gene. The CDR3 DNA is TGTGCCAGCAGTTTTTCCCTCAGCGGGGGGGCCGACAATGAGCAGTTCTTC. Its translation is CASSFSLSGGADNEQFF.

V usage is TRBV6-6 and J usage is TRBJ2-1; 8 bases align to TRBD2. Germline V gene data show CDR1 as MNHNY and CDR2 as SVGAGI (reference sequence). This CDR3 contains 14 residues. Trimming cost V 8 bases and J 3 bases; bases outside gene matches: 6. The CDR3 bases are TGTGCCAGCCAGGAGCGGGGGAGCTACAATGAGCAGTTCTTC. This translates into CASQERGSYNEQFF.

The genes are TRBV5-1 and TRBJ2-7; 7 bases match TRBD1. The germline CDR1 and CDR2 sequences are SGHRS and YFSETQ. V dropped 7 bases and J dropped 0; count of bases not matched to a gene: 16. The CDR3 contains 17 residues. The CDR3 DNA is TGCGCCAGCCGGCCGGTGAACTCCGGGACAGCCTCCTACGAGCAGTACTTC. This codes for CASRPVNSGTASYEQYF.

V and J are TRBV7-2 and TRBJ1-3; D might be TRBD1 (5 bases). Trimming shortened V by 5 bases and J by 1 base, and 15 bases separated the two germline ends. The germline V gene has CDR1 SGHTA and CDR2 FQGNSA. The length of the CDR3 is 16 residues. CDR3 in DNA: TGTGCCAGCAGCACAGAAGGGGCTCGATCTGGAAACACCATATATTTT. Encoded protein: CASSTEGARSGNTIYF.

To note about this clone: This same CDR3 is encoded by further DNA sequences in the sample. This chain joins TRBV11-2 and TRBJ2-3, with D hard to call. The length of the CDR3 is 13 residues. Germline CDR1 reads SGHAT; CDR2 reads FQNNGV. V was cut by 1 base and J by 3 bases, with 5 bases left in between. The CDR3 bases are TGTGCCAGCAGCTTAGCGGGTACAGATACGCAGTATTTT. Translation: CASSLAGTDTQYF. Full variable domain (outside the CDR3, taken from reference TRBV11-2 and TRBJ2-3): EAGVAQSPRYKIIEKRQSVAFWCNPISGHATLYWYQQILGQGPKLLIQFQNNGVVDDSQLPKDRFSAERLKGVDSTLKIQPAKLEDSAVYLCASSLAGTDTQYFGPGTRLTVL.

This sequence joins TRBV27 and TRBJ1-1; 8 bases fit TRBD1. V gave up 2 bases and J gave up 3 bases; unmatched junction bases: 8. The V gene's germline CDR1 is MNHEY and CDR2 SMNVEV (reference sequence). The CDR3 sequence is 16 residues long. For the CDR3, the DNA is TGTGCCAGCAGTTTAGAGAGACAGGGGAGGTACACTGAAGCTTTCTTT. This gives the protein CASSLERQGRYTEAFF.

V usage is TRBV5-1 and J usage is TRBJ2-6; 9 bases are a match to TRBD1. The CDR3 runs 15 residues. V lost 7 bases and J lost 3; bases outside the gene matches: 5. Germline values: CDR1 SGHRS, CDR2 YFSETQ. In DNA, the CDR3 is TGCGCCAGCGGGGGACAGGGTGATGGGGCCAACGTCCTGACTTTC. Protein: CASGGQGDGANVLTF.

The chain joins TRBV27 to TRBJ2-7, with D unclear. Germline V CDR1 and CDR2: MNHEY, SMNVEV (reference sequence). V lost 3 bases, J lost 4 bases, and 16 bases lay in between. The CDR3 loop spans 15 amino acids. Here the CDR3 reads CASSFGRLTTYEQYF. The DNA of the CDR3 is TGTGCCAGCAGTTTCGGAAGGCTTACGACTTACGAGCAGTACTTC.

The rearrangement links TRBV24-1 to TRBJ1-2, with TRBD1 matching 7 bases. The CDR3 is 15 residues long. The V and J ends lost 4 bases and 4 bases, in that order; junction bases with no gene match: 8. Germline CDR1 KGHDR, CDR2 SFDVKD. The CDR3 DNA sequence: TGTGCCACCAGTGACTCCGACAGGGATGGCTATGGCTACACCTTC. It encodes CATSDSDRDGYGYTF.